Presented here are 5 T cell receptor beta chains from one specimen sequenced in a study of T cell repertoires in cytomegalovirus infection. One entry per CDR3 protein, called by TCRdb with MiXCR from the reads. The data show 310,000 or so distinct CDR3 sequences, 20% to 30% seen once. The specimen was PBMCs. The origin of the receptors is a human donor in good health (CMV status not recorded). Some clones in this sample may be carry-over from other donors' samples.

This clonotype was observed a few times. The chain employs TRBV6-2 or TRBV6-3 and TRBJ2-1, with unresolved D. Germline assignment: CDR1 MNHEY and CDR2 SVGEGT. The V gene lost 6 bases and the J gene lost 8 bases, with 14 bases spanning the gap. There are 13 residues in the CDR3. As DNA, the CDR3 is TGTGCCAGCAGAGTGCTTGCCTTCGATGAGCAGTTCTTC. Residues: CASRVLAFDEQFF.

This clonotype showed up many times. V and J are TRBV27 and TRBJ1-5; D is ambiguous. Trimming took 0 bases from V and 2 from J, leaving 14 bases between them. The CDR3 has 17 residues. Germline-derived CDR1 and CDR2 are MNHEY and SMNVEV (reference sequence). This chain's CDR3 is CASSLSPGSYGNQPQHF. CDR3 DNA sequence: TGTGCCAGCAGTTTATCCCCGGGGTCGTACGGCAATCAGCCCCAGCATTTT.

The V gene is TRBV5-4, the J gene TRBJ1-6, with TRBD1 matching 8 bases. V shed 4 bases and J 9 bases; nucleotides not matched to a gene: 9. CDR3 size: 15 residues. Per germline, CDR1 SGHNT and CDR2 YYREEE (reference sequence). The chain's CDR3 is CASSVGQGGFSPLHF. As DNA, the CDR3 is TGTGCCAGCAGCGTCGGACAGGGAGGGTTTTCACCCCTCCACTTT.

The chain employs TRBV20-1 and TRBJ2-2; 12 nucleotides match TRBD2. The germline V gene encodes CDR1 DFQATT and CDR2 SNEGSKA (reference sequence). The junction had 5 bases not matched to a gene; V was cut back by 4 bases and J by 5 bases. The CDR3 covers 15 residues. CDR3 protein: CSATSGRAGTGELFF. CDR3 nucleotide sequence: TGCAGTGCTACTAGCGGGAGGGCCGGGACCGGGGAGCTGTTTTTT.

This clonotype occurred a few times. V is TRBV7-6 and J is TRBJ2-7; 12 nucleotides align to TRBD2. V dropped 5 bases and J dropped 2; count of bases not matched to a gene: 13. CDR3 length: 18 residues. Germline CDR1 is SGHVS and CDR2 is FNYEAQ. The CDR3 DNA follows: TGTGCCAGCAGCCTCCGGACAGGGGGACTAGCGGGTACCTACGAGCAGTACTTC. Translating gives CASSLRTGGLAGTYEQYF.